This T cell receptor beta chain was sequenced in a study of human T cells and chemical hapten exposure. Study context: Slight differences in pooled library volume were the main source of varying TCR yields across samples. The study's findings and limits: Positively correlated with patch test score were the counts of PT1 expanded TCRs.

This sample's time point: patch test 2, 6 weeks after DPC sensitization. Noted treatment: therapeutic diphenylcyclopropenone sensitization with weekly scalp DPC. The study enrolled 18 to 70-year-old alopecia patients suitable for DPC. A single record per CDR3 protein comes from TCRdb applying MiXCR to the RACE reads. Of 350,000 to 400,000 distinct CDR3 sequences listed, roughly 6.3% were seen once; the top ten hold under 7%. Looked up from germline, CDR1 is SGHDT and CDR2 is YYEEEE. The CDR3 length is 15 residues. Trimming removed 6 bases from V and 0 bases from J; junction bases left unmatched: 6. Details on this clonotype: Its antigen is not identified.

The V call is TRBV5-6, the J call TRBJ1-1; 9 bases match TRBD1. The origin of this receptor is a woman in her late teens or twenties with alopecia areata. Some clones in this sample may be carry-over from other donors' samples. The sample here was whole blood, taken in connection with sensitization to the hapten diphenylcyclopropenone (DPC). The CDR3 sequence is CASMGTGFLNTEAFF. CDR3 in DNA: TGTGCCAGCATGGGGACAGGGTTTCTGAACACTGAAGCTTTCTTT.